These T cell receptor beta chains were read from a single sample in a study of early T cells in non-severe SARS-CoV-2 infection. A single record per CDR3 protein comes from TCRdb applying MiXCR to the 5' RACE reads. The sample gives about 110,000 distinct CDR3 sequences, roughly an eighth of which show up once; 2.5% to 4% is in the top ten. The sequenced sample was whole blood. These receptors were obtained from an adult who was a healthcare worker with PCR-confirmed SARS-CoV-2 infection or an uninfected control (not recorded which). Each CDR3 is given with its conserved first and last residue. A D gene is named only where the DNA matches it firmly. Expanded clones get a size class; other rows say once, few or many, or leave the size out.

V: TRBV12-3/TRBV12-4; size: NA; D: NA; J: TRBJ1-1; CDR3: CTSSLQGLNTEAFF; DNA: TGTACCAGCAGTTTACAGGGTTTGAACACTGAAGCTTTCTTT
V: TRBV4-1; size: NA; D: NA; J: TRBJ2-7; CDR3: CASSRQQGSSYEQYF; DNA: TGCGCCAGCAGCCGCCAACAGGGTAGCTCCTACGAGCAGTACTTC
V: TRBV6-6; size: NA; D: NA; J: TRBJ1-6; CDR3: CASSSSRGRPNSPLHF; DNA: TGTGCCAGCAGCAGCTCTAGGGGGAGACCCAATTCACCCCTCCACTTT
V: TRBV7-8; size: few; D: TRBD1; J: TRBJ1-5; CDR3: CASSLTGGHQPQHF; DNA: TGTGCCAGCAGCCTAACAGGGGGCCATCAGCCCCAGCATTTT
V: TRBV5-1; size: few; D: NA; J: TRBJ2-6; CDR3: CASSSGTGPSGANVLTF; DNA: TGCGCCAGCAGCTCCGGGACGGGGCCCTCTGGGGCCAACGTCCTGACTTTC
V: TRBV7-9; size: NA; D: NA; J: TRBJ2-5; CDR3: CASSLAGWETQYF; DNA: TGTGCCAGCAGCTTAGCGGGGTGGGAGACCCAGTACTTC
V: TRBV3-2; size: NA; D: NA; J: TRBJ2-3; CDR3: CASSKIGLEIGTDTQYF; DNA: TGTGCCAGCAGCAAGATAGGGCTGGAGATCGGCACAGATACGCAGTATTTT
V: TRBV11-2; size: many; D: NA; J: TRBJ1-1; CDR3: CASSLQNPMNTEAFF; DNA: TGTGCCAGCAGCTTACAGAATCCCATGAACACTGAAGCTTTCTTT
V: TRBV6-5; size: many; D: TRBD1; J: TRBJ1-4; CDR3: CASRGTGLAEKLFF; DNA: TGTGCCAGCAGGGGGACAGGGTTGGCTGAAAAACTGTTTTTT
V: TRBV20-1; size: many; D: TRBD1; J: TRBJ2-5; CDR3: CSASWTGEETQYF; DNA: TGCAGTGCCTCTTGGACAGGGGAAGAGACCCAGTACTTC
V: TRBV7-3; size: NA; D: NA; J: TRBJ2-3; CDR3: CASSLGKGISTDTQYF; DNA: TGTGCCAGCAGCTTAGGCAAAGGGATTAGCACAGATACGCAGTATTTT